This T cell receptor beta chain was found in a study of beta chain features in type 1 diabetes. Points on this clone: Its antigen is not identified.

Study results and caveats: TCRB CDR3s were moderately but significantly shorter in Type 1 diabetes patients in all four CD4+ subsets.

V was cut by 4 bases and J by 4 bases, with 17 bases left in between. The CDR3 has 15 residues. In germline, CDR1 is SQVTM, CDR2 ANQGSEA. TCRB transcripts that were expressed got sequenced, as all of the isolated RNA had been reverse transcribed. For naive, central memory and regulatory T cell samples, reads averaged roughly 3.6 million. Libraries were prepared by immunoSEQ multiplex PCR; TCRdb keeps only in-frame clonotypes and omits some of them. The table has 300,000 to 400,000 clones, roughly 8% seen once. The sequence came from a woman aged 18-29 years in good health. The chain joins TRBV29-1 to TRBJ1-5; D might be TRBD1 (5 bases). Input material: central memory CD4+ T cells from blood. The CDR3, as DNA: TGCAGCGTTGGGGGGAGAGCTTCGGGTAATCAGCCCCAGCATTTT. It yields the protein CSVGGRASGNQPQHF.